The next 10 T cell receptor beta chains were all read from a single sample in a study of identical twins. TCRdb passed the 5' RACE reads through MiXCR, listing each CDR3 protein once. Among approximately 260,000 distinct CDR3 sequences listed, 6.5% to 9.5% were seen once. Separately, the same data were catalogued under a study of yellow fever vaccine responses in identical twins.

The material sequenced was CD8+ T cells sorted from blood. Receptors originate from a woman under 30 in good health.

This clonotype was seen many times. The rearrangement links TRBV20-1 to TRBJ2-1; D uncertain. With 0 bases removed from V and 5 bases from J, the gap between germline ends came to 5 bases. This CDR3 has 12 residues. Germline V CDR1 and CDR2: DFQATT, SNEGSKA (reference sequence). CDR3 bases: TGCAGTGCTAGAGATCTCAACAATGAGCAGTTCTTC. Encoded protein: CSARDLNNEQFF.

In the case of this clonotype: Germline and junction disagree at one end, which may indicate a read error. V is TRBV7-2 and J is TRBJ2-7; 15 bases map to TRBD2. CDR1 is SGHTA and CDR2 is FQGNSA in the germline V gene. CDR3 size: 13 residues. This CDR3 is CASRGLAGGTLDF. DNA of the CDR3: TGTGCCAGCAGGGGACTAGCGGGGGGCACCTTGGACTTC. Complete variable domain (other parts from reference TRBV7-2 and TRBJ2-7): GAGVSQSPSNKVTEKGKDVELRCDPISGHTALYWYRQSLGQGLEFLIYFQGNSAPDKSGLPSDRFSAERTGGSVSTLTIQRTQQEDSAVYLCASRGLAGGTLDFGPGTRLTVT.

V and J are TRBV6-5 and TRBJ2-3, with D possibly matching TRBD2 (5 bases). This CDR3 region has 16 residues. CDR1 MNHEY and CDR2 SVGAGI come from the germline V gene. Trimming removed 1 base from V and 1 base from J, with 12 bases in between. The CDR3 loop reads CASSYLASTRTDTQYF. The DNA of the CDR3 is TGTGCCAGCAGTTACTTGGCTAGCACACGCACAGATACGCAGTATTTT.

The sample holds a few counts of this clonotype. This chain links TRBV20-1 with TRBJ2-1; 9 bases are a match to TRBD2. After removal of 1 base from V and 5 bases from J, the junction contained 9 bases not matched to a gene. Germline-derived CDR1 and CDR2 are DFQATT and SNEGSKA (reference sequence). The CDR3 runs 16 residues. CDR3 protein: CSARASGTSRHNEQFF. The CDR3 DNA sequence: TGCAGTGCTAGAGCCTCCGGGACTAGCAGGCACAATGAGCAGTTCTTC.

The V and J genes are TRBV5-1 and TRBJ1-4, with a possible D match to TRBD1 (5 bases). V was trimmed by 0 bases and J by 8 bases, leaving 14 bases between them. This CDR3 has 15 residues. Germline assignment: CDR1 SGHRS and CDR2 YFSETQ. This chain's CDR3 is CASSLGAGRGEKLFF. CDR3 in DNA: TGCGCCAGCAGCTTGGGAGCAGGGCGTGGGGAAAAACTGTTTTTT.

This clonotype was recorded many times. The rearrangement joins TRBV4-3 to TRBJ2-7, with D unresolved. The CDR3 length is 14 residues. Germline values: CDR1 LGHNA, CDR2 YSLEER. Trimming left V 0 bases short and J 1 base short, with 7 bases between. The CDR3 reads CASSQDVGSYEQYF. The CDR3 DNA reads TGCGCCAGCAGCCAAGATGTCGGTTCCTACGAGCAGTACTTC.

This clonotype has ten or more counts. The chain links TRBV7-9 to TRBJ2-2; D might be TRBD2 (5 bases). Germline assignment: CDR1 SEHNR and CDR2 FQNEAQ (reference sequence). The V gene lost 5 bases and the J gene lost 4 bases, with 20 bases spanning the gap. The CDR3 sequence is 17 residues long. CDR3: CASSPPGLANPTGELFF. The DNA of the CDR3 is TGTGCCAGCAGCCCCCCGGGGTTGGCTAACCCCACCGGGGAGCTGTTTTTT.

This clonotype was counted only a few times. The chain carries TRBV4-1 and TRBJ2-5; the match to TRBD2 covers 8 bases. CDR1 is MGHRA, CDR2 YSYEKL, per germline. The CDR3 extends over 17 amino acids. J was trimmed by 5 bases and V by 0 bases; bases with no gene match: 11. In nucleotides, the CDR3 is TGCGCCAGCAGCCAAGAGGGCCAGGGACTAGTAGAGGAGACCCAGTACTTC. It yields the protein CASSQEGQGLVEETQYF.

This clonotype is medium-sized by share. The chain links TRBV5-6 to TRBJ2-7, with 9 nucleotides matching TRBD1. There are 14 residues in the CDR3. Trimming removed 5 bases from V and 4 bases from J; junction bases left unmatched: 7. CDR1 and CDR2 (germline): SGHDT, YYEEEE. CDR3 in DNA: TGTGCCAGCAGTCTACGGGACAGGGTTTACGAGCAGTACTTC. Its translation: CASSLRDRVYEQYF.

This clonotype rates as medium-sized. This rearrangement joins TRBV5-6 to TRBJ2-7, with D unresolved. This CDR3 comprises 13 residues. Trimming stripped 3 bases from V and 0 bases from J, with 7 bases between. Germline assignment: CDR1 SGHDT and CDR2 YYEEEE. CDR3 region: CASSYRNSYEQYF. For the CDR3, the DNA is TGTGCCAGCAGCTACAGAAACTCCTACGAGCAGTACTTC.